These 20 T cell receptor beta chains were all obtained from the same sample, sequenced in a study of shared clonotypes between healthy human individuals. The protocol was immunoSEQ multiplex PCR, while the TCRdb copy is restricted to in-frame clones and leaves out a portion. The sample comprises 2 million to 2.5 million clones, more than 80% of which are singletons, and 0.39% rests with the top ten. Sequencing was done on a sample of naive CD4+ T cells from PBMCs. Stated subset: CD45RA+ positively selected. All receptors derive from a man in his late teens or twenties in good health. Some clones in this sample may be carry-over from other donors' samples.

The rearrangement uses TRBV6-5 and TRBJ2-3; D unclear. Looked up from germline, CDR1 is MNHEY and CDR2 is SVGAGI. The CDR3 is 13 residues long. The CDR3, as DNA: TGTGCGACAAACAGAGAAGGAACAGATACGCAGTATTTT. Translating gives CATNREGTDTQYF.

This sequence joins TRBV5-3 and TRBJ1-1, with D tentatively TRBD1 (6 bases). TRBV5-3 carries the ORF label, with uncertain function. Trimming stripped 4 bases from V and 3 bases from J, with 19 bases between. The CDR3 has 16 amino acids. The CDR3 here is CARSPFHRVVDTEAFF. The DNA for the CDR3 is TGTGCCAGAAGCCCATTCCACAGGGTCGTGGACACTGAAGCTTTCTTT.

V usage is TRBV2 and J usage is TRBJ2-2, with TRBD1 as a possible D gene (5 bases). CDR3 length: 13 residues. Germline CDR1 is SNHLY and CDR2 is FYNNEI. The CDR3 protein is CSGRQGNTGELFF. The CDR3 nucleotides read TGTTCTGGGCGGCAGGGAAACACCGGGGAGCTGTTTTTT.

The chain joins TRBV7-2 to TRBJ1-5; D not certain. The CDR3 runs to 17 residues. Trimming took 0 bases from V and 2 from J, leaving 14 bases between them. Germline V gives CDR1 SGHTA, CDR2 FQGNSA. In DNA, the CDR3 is TGTGCCAGCAGCTTAGCGCTGAGGACCCGGGGCAATCAGCCCCAGCATTTT. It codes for CASSLALRTRGNQPQHF.

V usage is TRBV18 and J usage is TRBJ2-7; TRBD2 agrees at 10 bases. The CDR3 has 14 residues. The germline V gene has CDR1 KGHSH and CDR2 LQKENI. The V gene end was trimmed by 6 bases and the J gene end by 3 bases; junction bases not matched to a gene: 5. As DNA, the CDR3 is TGTGCCAGCTCTTACGGGACTAGCGTCTACGAGCAGTACTTC. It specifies CASSYGTSVYEQYF.

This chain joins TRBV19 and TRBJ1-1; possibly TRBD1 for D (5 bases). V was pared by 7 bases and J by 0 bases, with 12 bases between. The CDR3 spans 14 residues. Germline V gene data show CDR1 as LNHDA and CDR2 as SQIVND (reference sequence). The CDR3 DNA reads TGTGCCAGTAAAATGGGCAGGGTGAACACTGAAGCTTTCTTT. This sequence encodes CASKMGRVNTEAFF.

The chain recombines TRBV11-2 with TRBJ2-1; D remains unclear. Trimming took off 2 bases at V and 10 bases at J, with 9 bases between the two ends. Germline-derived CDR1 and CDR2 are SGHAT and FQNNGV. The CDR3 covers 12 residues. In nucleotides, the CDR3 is TGTGCCAGCAGCTTAAACGGGCCGGAGCAGTTCTTC. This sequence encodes CASSLNGPEQFF.

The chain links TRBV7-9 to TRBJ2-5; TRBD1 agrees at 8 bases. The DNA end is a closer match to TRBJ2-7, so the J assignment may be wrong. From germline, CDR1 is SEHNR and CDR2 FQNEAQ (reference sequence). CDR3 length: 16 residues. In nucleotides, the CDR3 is TGTGCCAGCAGCCCCAGGGGGGACAGGACCCTTCACGAGCAGTACTTC. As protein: CASSPRGDRTLHEQYF.

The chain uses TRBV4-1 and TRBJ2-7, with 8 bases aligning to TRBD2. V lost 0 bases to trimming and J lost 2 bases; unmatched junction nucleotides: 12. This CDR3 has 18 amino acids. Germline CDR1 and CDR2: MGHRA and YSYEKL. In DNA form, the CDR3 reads TGCGCCAGCAGCCAAGATGTGGGGTGGTCGGGAGGGCCCTACGAGCAGTACTTC. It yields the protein CASSQDVGWSGGPYEQYF.

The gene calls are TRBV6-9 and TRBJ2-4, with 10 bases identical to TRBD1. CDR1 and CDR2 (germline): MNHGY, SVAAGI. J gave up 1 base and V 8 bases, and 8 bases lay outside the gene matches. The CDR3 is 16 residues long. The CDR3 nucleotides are TGTGCCAGCCGGGACAGGGGTCCGTGGGCCAAAAACATTCAGTACTTC. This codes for CASRDRGPWAKNIQYF.

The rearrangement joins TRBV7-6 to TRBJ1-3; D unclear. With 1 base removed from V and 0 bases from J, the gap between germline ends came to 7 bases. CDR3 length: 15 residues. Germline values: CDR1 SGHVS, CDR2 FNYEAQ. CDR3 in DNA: TGTGCCAGCAGCTTAGGTGTCAGCTCTGGAAACACCATATATTTT. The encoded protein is CASSLGVSSGNTIYF.

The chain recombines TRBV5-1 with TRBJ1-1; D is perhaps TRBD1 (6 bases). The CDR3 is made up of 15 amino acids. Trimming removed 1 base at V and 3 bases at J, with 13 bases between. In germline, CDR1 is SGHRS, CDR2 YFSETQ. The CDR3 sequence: CASSLLEKGDTEAFF. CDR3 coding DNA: TGCGCCAGCAGCTTGTTGGAGAAGGGGGACACTGAAGCTTTCTTT.

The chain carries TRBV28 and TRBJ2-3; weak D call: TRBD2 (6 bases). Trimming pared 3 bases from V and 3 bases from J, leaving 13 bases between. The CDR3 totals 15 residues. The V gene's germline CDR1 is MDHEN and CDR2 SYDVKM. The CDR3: CASSFSREGTDTQYF. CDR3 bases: TGTGCCAGCAGTTTCTCGCGGGAAGGTACAGATACGCAGTATTTT.

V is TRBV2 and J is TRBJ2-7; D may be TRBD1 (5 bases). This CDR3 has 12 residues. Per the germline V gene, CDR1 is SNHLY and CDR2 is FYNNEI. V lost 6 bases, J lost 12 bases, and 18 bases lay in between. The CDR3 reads CASSGDYLQAYF. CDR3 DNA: TGTGCCAGCAGCGGAGATTACTTACAGGCGTACTTC.

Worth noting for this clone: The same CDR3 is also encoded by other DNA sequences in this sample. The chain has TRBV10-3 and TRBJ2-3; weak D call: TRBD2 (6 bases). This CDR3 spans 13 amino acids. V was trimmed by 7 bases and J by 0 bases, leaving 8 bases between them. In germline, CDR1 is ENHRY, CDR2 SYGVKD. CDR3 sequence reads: CAITSGSTDTQYF. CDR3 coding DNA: TGTGCCATCACCAGCGGGAGCACAGATACGCAGTATTTT.

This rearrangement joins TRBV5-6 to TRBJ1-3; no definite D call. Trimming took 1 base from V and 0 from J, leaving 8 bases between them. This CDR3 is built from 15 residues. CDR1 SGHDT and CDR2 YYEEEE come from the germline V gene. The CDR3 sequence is CASSLSSTSGNTIYF. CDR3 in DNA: TGTGCCAGCAGCTTGTCCAGTACCTCTGGAAACACCATATATTTT.

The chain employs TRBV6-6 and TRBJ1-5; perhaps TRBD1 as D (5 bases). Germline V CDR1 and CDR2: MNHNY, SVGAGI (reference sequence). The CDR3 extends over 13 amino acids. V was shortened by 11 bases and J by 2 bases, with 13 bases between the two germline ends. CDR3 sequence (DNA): TGTGCCGTCAGCGGGGGGGGCAATCAGCCCCAGCATTTT. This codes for CAVSGGGNQPQHF.

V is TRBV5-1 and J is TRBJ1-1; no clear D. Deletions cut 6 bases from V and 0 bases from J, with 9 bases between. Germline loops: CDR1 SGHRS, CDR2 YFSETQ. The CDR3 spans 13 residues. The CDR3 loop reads CASKRTLNTEAFF. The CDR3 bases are TGCGCCAGCAAAAGGACTTTGAACACTGAAGCTTTCTTT.

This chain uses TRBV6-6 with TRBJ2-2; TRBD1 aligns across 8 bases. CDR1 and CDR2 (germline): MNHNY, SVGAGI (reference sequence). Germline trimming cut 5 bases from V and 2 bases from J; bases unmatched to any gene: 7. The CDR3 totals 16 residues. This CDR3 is CASSRGQGKNTGELFF. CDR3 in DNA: TGTGCCAGCAGTAGAGGACAGGGCAAAAACACCGGGGAGCTGTTTTTT.

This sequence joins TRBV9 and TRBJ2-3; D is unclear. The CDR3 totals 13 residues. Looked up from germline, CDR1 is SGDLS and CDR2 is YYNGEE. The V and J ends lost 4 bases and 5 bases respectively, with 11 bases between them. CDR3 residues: CASSPSGRDTQYF. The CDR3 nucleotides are TGTGCCAGCAGCCCAAGTGGCCGAGATACGCAGTATTTT.